This T cell receptor (beta chain) was identified in a study of T cell changes during pregnancy in multiple sclerosis. Per the germline V gene, CDR1 is SGHAT and CDR2 is FQNNGV. The V end lost 4 bases, the J end lost 0 bases, and 13 bases lay between the germline ends. The CDR3 consists of 17 residues. Using immunoSEQ multiplex PCR, the repertoire was profiled, and TCRdb retains in-frame clones only, with some absent. This table holds about 84,000 clones, approximately 94% found once. The clonotype was recovered from a female donor with multiple sclerosis, enrolled in a pregnancy study. This chain joins TRBV11-2 and TRBJ2-6; weak D call: TRBD2 (6 bases). Sequencing used peripheral blood, obtained in the third trimester of pregnancy. The CDR3 DNA reads TGTGCCAGCAGCTCCCGGGTGGACTACTCTGGGGCCAACGTCCTGACTTTC. Translation gives CASSSRVDYSGANVLTF.